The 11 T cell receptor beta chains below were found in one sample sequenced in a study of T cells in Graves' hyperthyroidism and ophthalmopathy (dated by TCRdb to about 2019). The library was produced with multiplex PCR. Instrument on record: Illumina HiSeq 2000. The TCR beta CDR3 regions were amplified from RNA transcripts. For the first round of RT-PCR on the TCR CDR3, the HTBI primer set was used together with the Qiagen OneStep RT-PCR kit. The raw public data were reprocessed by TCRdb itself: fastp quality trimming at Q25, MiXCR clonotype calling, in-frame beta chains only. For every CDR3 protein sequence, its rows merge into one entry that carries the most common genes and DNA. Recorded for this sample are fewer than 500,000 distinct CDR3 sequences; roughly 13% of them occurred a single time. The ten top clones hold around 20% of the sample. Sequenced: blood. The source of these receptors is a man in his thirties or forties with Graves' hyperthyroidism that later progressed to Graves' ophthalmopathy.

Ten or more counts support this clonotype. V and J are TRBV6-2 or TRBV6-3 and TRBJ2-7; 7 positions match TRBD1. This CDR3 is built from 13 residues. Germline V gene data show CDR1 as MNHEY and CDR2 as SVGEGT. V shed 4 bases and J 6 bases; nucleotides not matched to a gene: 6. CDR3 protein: CASSSGQAIEQYF. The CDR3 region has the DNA TGTGCCAGCAGTTCTGGACAGGCAATCGAGCAGTACTTC.

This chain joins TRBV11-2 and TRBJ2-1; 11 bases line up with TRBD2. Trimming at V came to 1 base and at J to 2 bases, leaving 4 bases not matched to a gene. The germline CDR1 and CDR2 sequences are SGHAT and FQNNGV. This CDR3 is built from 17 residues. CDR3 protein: CASSLVLAGDPYNEQFF. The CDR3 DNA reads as TGTGCCAGCAGCTTAGTACTAGCGGGGGATCCCTACAATGAGCAGTTCTTC.

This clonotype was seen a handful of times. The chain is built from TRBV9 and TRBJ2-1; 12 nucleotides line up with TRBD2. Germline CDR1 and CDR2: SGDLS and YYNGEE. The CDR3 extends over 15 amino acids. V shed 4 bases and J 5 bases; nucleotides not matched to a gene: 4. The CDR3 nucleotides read TGTGCCAGCAGCATGACTAGCGGGGGACACAATGAGCAGTTCTTC. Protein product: CASSMTSGGHNEQFF.

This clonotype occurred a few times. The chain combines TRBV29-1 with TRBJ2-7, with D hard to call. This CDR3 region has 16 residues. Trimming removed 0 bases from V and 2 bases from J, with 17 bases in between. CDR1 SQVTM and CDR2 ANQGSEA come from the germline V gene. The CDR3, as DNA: TGCAGCGTTGAAGATAATCGGCGGATAACTCCCTACGAGCAGTACTTC. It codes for CSVEDNRRITPYEQYF.

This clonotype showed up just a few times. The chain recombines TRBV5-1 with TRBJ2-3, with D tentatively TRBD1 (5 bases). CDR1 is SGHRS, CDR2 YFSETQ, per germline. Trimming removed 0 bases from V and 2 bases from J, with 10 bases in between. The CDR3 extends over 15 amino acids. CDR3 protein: CASSLGQPHTDTQYF. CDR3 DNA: TGCGCCAGCAGCTTGGGACAGCCGCACACAGATACGCAGTATTTT.

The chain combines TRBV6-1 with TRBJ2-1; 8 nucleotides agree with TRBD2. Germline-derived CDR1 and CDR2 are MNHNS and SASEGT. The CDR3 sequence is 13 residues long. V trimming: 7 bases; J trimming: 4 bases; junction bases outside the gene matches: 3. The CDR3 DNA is TGTGCCAGCACGGCGGGGGGATACAATGAGCAGTTCTTC. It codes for CASTAGGYNEQFF.

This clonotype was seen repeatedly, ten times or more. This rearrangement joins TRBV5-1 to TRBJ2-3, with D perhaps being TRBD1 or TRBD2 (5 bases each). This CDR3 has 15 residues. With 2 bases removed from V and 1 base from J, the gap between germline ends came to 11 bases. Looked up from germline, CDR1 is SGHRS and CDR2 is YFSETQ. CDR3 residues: CASSFRDPRTDTQYF. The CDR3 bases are TGCGCCAGCAGCTTCCGGGACCCTCGCACAGATACGCAGTATTTT.

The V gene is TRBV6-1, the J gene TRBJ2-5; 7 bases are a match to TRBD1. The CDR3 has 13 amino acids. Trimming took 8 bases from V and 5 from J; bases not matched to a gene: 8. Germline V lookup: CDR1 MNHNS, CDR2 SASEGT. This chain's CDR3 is CASATGQQETQYF. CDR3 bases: TGTGCCAGCGCTACGGGACAGCAGGAGACCCAGTACTTC.

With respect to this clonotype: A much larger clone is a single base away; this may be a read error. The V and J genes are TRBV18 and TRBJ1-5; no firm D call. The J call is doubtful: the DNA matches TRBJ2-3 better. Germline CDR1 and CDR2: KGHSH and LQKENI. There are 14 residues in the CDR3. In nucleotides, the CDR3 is TGTGCCAGCTCACCACCTAACAGCAATCAGCCCCAGTATTTT. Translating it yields CASSPPNSNQPQYF.

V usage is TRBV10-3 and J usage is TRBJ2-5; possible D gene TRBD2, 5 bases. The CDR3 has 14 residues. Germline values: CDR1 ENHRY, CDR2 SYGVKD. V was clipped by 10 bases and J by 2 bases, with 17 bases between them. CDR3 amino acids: CATGRQEGQETQYF. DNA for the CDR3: TGTGCCACCGGGCGCCAAGAGGGACAAGAGACCCAGTACTTC.

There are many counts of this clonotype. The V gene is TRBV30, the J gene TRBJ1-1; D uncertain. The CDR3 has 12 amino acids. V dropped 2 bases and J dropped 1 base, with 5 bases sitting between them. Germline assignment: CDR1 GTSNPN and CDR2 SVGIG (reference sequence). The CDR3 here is CAWSNENTEAFF. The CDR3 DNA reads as TGTGCCTGGAGTAACGAGAACACTGAAGCTTTCTTT.